This T cell receptor (beta chain) is from a study of cytomegalovirus exposure and HLA in healthy donors. CDR1 SGHAT and CDR2 FQNNGV come from the germline V gene. This CDR3 is built from 15 residues. The PCR had 60 Vbeta and 13 Jbeta primers. Libraries were prepared by immunoSEQ multiplex PCR; TCRdb keeps only in-frame clonotypes and omits some of them. The table lists almost 200,000 clones, roughly 77% of them singletons. The chain recombines TRBV11-2 with TRBJ2-5, with TRBD2 as a possible D gene (5 bases). The closer fit of TRBJ2-7 to the DNA end suggests the J call may be wrong. The clonotype originates from a male donor in good health and CMV-seropositive. Sequences were obtained from PBMCs. The CDR3 sequence is CASSSRTGDSYEQYF. CDR3 nucleotide sequence: TGTGCCAGCAGCTCCCGGACTGGGGACTCCTACGAGCAGTACTTC.